Sequencing of this T cell receptor beta chain was carried out in a study of identical twins. One entry per CDR3 protein, called by TCRdb with MiXCR from the 5' RACE reads. The sample records hundreds of thousands of distinct CDR3 sequences, around 6.6% being singletons. This clonotype occurred many times. V lost 5 bases and J 6 bases, leaving 19 bases between the germline ends. There are 14 residues in the CDR3. In germline, CDR1 is DFQATT, CDR2 SNEGSKA (reference sequence). This same sample was also part of a study on yellow fever vaccine responses in identical twins. That study reports: The authors reported partly convergent, partly personalized vaccine responses in identical twins.

The material sequenced was memory (CD45RO+) T cells sorted from blood. The receptor's source is a woman younger than 35 in good health. The gene calls are TRBV20-1 and TRBJ1-1; maybe TRBD1 (6 bases). CDR3 sequence reads: CSASPDSLNAEAFF. Here the CDR3 DNA reads TGCAGTGCTTCACCGGACAGCCTCAACGCTGAAGCTTTCTTT.